This entry lists 16 T cell receptor beta chains sequenced from one sample in a study of shared clonotypes between healthy human individuals. The method was immunoSEQ multiplex PCR; TCRdb's version includes in-frame clones alone and lacks a portion of them. Of roughly 500,000 clones in the sample, approximately 84% were seen once. The sequenced sample was PBMCs. These receptors were collected from a woman in her thirties or forties in good health. Some clones in this sample may be carry-over from other donors' samples.

The chain employs TRBV4-3 and TRBJ2-1, with 14 nucleotides matching TRBD2. The CDR3 runs 17 residues. Germline CDR1 LGHNA, CDR2 YSLEER. Trimming at V came to 5 bases and at J to 6 bases, leaving 9 bases not matched to a gene. CDR3 nucleotide sequence: TGCGCCAGCAGCAACTCCCCAGGGACTAGCGGGAGCAATGAGCAGTTCTTC. It encodes CASSNSPGTSGSNEQFF.

Worth noting for this clone: A far more abundant clone sits one base away, making this likely a read error. Within the sample, other DNA sequences also encode this same CDR3. The J gene is TRBJ1-2, the V gene TRBV29-1, with a possible D match to TRBD1 (6 bases). The CDR3 is made up of 12 amino acids. V was pared by 6 bases and J by 8 bases, with 16 bases between. The germline V gene has CDR1 SQVTM and CDR2 ANQGSEA. The CDR3 DNA reads TGCAGCGTGACCGGGACAACTTACGGCTACACCTTC. Translation gives CSVTGTTYGYTF.

The chain links TRBV7-9 to TRBJ1-2, with D maybe TRBD1 (6 bases). The CDR3 runs to 15 residues. With 5 bases removed from V and 0 bases from J, the gap between germline ends came to 13 bases. Germline CDR1 SEHNR, CDR2 FQNEAQ (reference sequence). This chain's CDR3 is CASSRTGTPNYGYTF. The CDR3 nucleotides read TGTGCCAGCAGCCGGACCGGGACACCTAACTATGGCTACACCTTC. The full variable domain, with the rest looked up from reference TRBV7-9 and TRBJ1-2, is DTGVSQNPRHKITKRGQNVTFRCDPISEHNRLYWYRQTLGQGPEFLTYFQNEAQLEKSRLLSDRFSAERPKGSFSTLEIQRTEQGDSAMYLCASSRTGTPNYGYTFGSGTRLTVV.

For this clone: With a far larger clone one base away, a read error is the likely cause. V and J are TRBV29-1 and TRBJ1-1; D not resolved. In germline, CDR1 is SQVTM, CDR2 ANQGSEA. Trimming shortened V by 7 bases and J by 1 base, and 10 bases separated the two germline ends. The CDR3 loop spans 12 amino acids. The CDR3 DNA follows: TGCAGCGGGGTACAGCAGAACACTGAAGCTTTCTTT. As protein: CSGVQQNTEAFF. Together with reference TRBV29-1 and TRBJ1-1, the CDR3 gives the full variable domain: SAVISQKPSRDICQRGTSLTIQCQVDSQVTMMFWYRQQPGQSLTLIATANQGSEATYESGFVIDKFPISRPNLTFSTLTVSNMSPEDSSIYLCSGVQQNTEAFFGQGTRLTVV.

The chain carries TRBV28 and TRBJ2-7, with unresolved D. The CDR3 spans 14 residues. Trimming left V 2 bases short and J 3 bases short, with 11 bases between. Germline V gives CDR1 MDHEN, CDR2 SYDVKM. The CDR3 sequence is CASSLSLGLYEQYF. The CDR3 DNA reads TGTGCCAGCAGTTTAAGTCTCGGGCTCTACGAGCAGTACTTC.

The V gene is TRBV27, the J gene TRBJ2-1, with D perhaps TRBD2 (6 bases). CDR3 length: 14 amino acids. Trimming took 0 bases from V and 9 from J, leaving 12 bases between them. Germline V CDR1 and CDR2: MNHEY, SMNVEV (reference sequence). CDR3 bases: TGTGCCAGCAGTTTATCGGCGGGACTCGGTGAGCAGTTCTTC. This gives the protein CASSLSAGLGEQFF.

The CDR3 bases are TGTGCCAGCAGGACTCAAGCGGGAGTGGAGACCCAGTACTTC. It specifies CASRTQAGVETQYF. The chain has TRBV11-2 and TRBJ2-5; 8 positions match TRBD2. Germline values: CDR1 SGHAT, CDR2 FQNNGV. This CDR3 is built from 14 residues. Trimming took 6 bases from V and 5 from J; bases not matched to a gene: 8.

Comment on this clone: A read error is the likely source, as a far larger clone sits one nucleotide away. Other nucleotide sequences in the sample specify the same CDR3. CDR3 amino acids: CASSVSGADRALEKLFF. In DNA form, the CDR3 reads TGTGCCAGCAGCGTTTCTGGAGCCGACAGGGCTTTGGAAAAACTGTTTTTT. The chain carries TRBV28 and TRBJ1-4, with 7 bases lining up with TRBD1. V trimming: 6 bases; J trimming: 8 bases; junction bases outside the gene matches: 18. CDR1 and CDR2 (germline): MDHEN, SYDVKM. The CDR3 contains 17 residues.

The V gene is TRBV6-6, the J gene TRBJ2-5, with 7 nucleotides matching TRBD2. The germline CDR1 and CDR2 sequences are MNHNY and SVGAGI (reference sequence). J lost 2 bases, V lost 7 bases, and 7 bases had no gene match. The CDR3 runs 14 residues. The CDR3 here is CASIAGTTQETQYF. The CDR3 DNA reads TGTGCCAGCATTGCCGGGACTACTCAAGAGACCCAGTACTTC.

V usage is TRBV5-6 and J usage is TRBJ2-1, with TRBD2 identical over 11 bases. Germline V gene lookup returns CDR1 SGHDT and CDR2 YYEEEE. The CDR3 is 17 amino acids. V gave up 1 base and J gave up 4 bases; unmatched junction bases: 7. The CDR3 protein is CASSLMVAGGLYNEQFF. Written as DNA, the CDR3 is TGTGCCAGCAGCTTGATGGTAGCGGGAGGGTTATACAATGAGCAGTTCTTC.

This clone was seen only once. This chain uses TRBV7-9 with TRBJ2-1; possible D gene TRBD1, 6 bases. The CDR3 covers 14 residues. Trimming removed 5 bases at V and 4 bases at J, with 12 bases between. The germline gives CDR1 SEHNR, CDR2 FQNEAQ (reference sequence). CDR3 DNA: TGTGCCAGCAGCGCGACAGGCCGGTACAATGAGCAGTTCTTC. It codes for CASSATGRYNEQFF. Supplemented by reference TRBV7-9 and TRBJ2-1, the full variable domain reads DTGVSQNPRHKITKRGQNVTFRCDPISEHNRLYWYRQTLGQGPEFLTYFQNEAQLEKSRLLSDRFSAERPKGSFSTLEIQRTEQGDSAMYLCASSATGRYNEQFFGPGTRLTVL.

The CDR3 bases are TGTGCCAGCAGTCGGGACGGCAATCAGCCCCAGCATTTT. Its protein is CASSRDGNQPQHF. The chain uses TRBV28 and TRBJ1-5; weak D call: TRBD1 (5 bases). V was trimmed by 5 bases and J by 2 bases, leaving 7 bases between them. In germline, CDR1 is MDHEN, CDR2 SYDVKM. The CDR3 runs to 13 residues. The full variable domain, with the rest looked up from reference TRBV28 and TRBJ1-5, is DVKVTQSSRYLVKRTGEKVFLECVQDMDHENMFWYRQDPGLGLRLIYFSYDVKMKEKGDIPEGYSVSREKKERFSLILESASTNQTSMYLCASSRDGNQPQHFGDGTRLSIL.

This clone was recorded once. The CDR3 is CASSQEWSRLEKLFF. The CDR3 DNA reads as TGCGCCAGCAGCCAAGAATGGTCTCGGCTTGAAAAACTGTTTTTT. This chain joins TRBV4-1 and TRBJ1-4; D unresolved. Trimming stripped 0 bases from V and 7 bases from J, with 12 bases between. Germline CDR1 reads MGHRA; CDR2 reads YSYEKL. The CDR3 is 15 residues long.

J is TRBJ2-7 and V is TRBV6-5, with 12 bases aligning to TRBD2. The CDR3 totals 15 residues. V gave up 7 bases and J gave up 6 bases; unmatched junction bases: 10. Germline lookup yields CDR1 MNHEY and CDR2 SVGAGI. The CDR3 here is CASIRGLAGRGEQYF. The CDR3 DNA reads as TGTGCCAGCATTCGAGGACTAGCGGGAAGGGGCGAGCAGTACTTC.

The CDR3 is CASSPRQGGNYEQYF. In DNA form, the CDR3 reads TGTGCCAGCAGCCCCCGACAGGGAGGAAACTACGAGCAGTACTTC. V is TRBV11-2 and J is TRBJ2-7; TRBD1 is a possible D gene (7 bases). Deletions cut 5 bases from V and 3 bases from J, with 17 bases between. The germline V gene has CDR1 SGHAT and CDR2 FQNNGV. This CDR3 region has 15 residues.

The J gene is TRBJ2-1, the V gene TRBV14, with D perhaps matching TRBD2 (6 bases). V lost 7 bases and J 7 bases, leaving 20 bases between the germline ends. This CDR3 is 15 amino acids long. Germline V gene sequence: CDR1 SGHDN, CDR2 FVKESK. CDR3 nucleotide sequence: TGTGCCAGCACCCAGTTGGGCCGGGAGTATAATGAGCAGTTCTTC. The encoded protein is CASTQLGREYNEQFF.